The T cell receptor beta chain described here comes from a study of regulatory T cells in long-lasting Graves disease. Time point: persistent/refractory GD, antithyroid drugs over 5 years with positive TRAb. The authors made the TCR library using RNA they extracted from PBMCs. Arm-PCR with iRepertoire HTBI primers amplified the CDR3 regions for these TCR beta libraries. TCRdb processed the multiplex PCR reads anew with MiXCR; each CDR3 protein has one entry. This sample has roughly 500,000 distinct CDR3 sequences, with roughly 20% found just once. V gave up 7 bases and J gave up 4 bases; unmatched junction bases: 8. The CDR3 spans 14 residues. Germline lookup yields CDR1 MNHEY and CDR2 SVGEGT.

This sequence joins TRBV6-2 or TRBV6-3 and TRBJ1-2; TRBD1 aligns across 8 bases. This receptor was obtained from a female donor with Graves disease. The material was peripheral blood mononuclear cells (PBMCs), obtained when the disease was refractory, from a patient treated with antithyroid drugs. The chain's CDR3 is CASTRPGGVYGYTF. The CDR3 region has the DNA TGTGCCAGCACTCGGCCAGGGGGCGTCTATGGCTACACCTTC.